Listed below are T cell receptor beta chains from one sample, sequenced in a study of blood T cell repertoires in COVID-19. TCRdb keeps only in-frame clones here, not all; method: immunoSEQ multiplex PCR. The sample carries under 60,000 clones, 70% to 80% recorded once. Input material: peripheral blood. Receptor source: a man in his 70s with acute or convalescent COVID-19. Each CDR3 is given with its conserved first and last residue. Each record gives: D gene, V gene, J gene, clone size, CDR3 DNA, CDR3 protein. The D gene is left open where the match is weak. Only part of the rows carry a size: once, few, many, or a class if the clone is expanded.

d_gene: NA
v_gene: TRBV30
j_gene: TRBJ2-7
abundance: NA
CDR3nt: TGTGCCTGGACCCCCGGAGGAGGCTACGAGCAGTACTTC
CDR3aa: CAWTPGGGYEQYF

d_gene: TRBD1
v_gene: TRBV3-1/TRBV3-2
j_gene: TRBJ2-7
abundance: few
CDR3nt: TGTGCCAGCAGCCCCCCACCGGGACAGAGAAATACCGAGCAGTACTTC
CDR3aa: CASSPPPGQRNTEQYF

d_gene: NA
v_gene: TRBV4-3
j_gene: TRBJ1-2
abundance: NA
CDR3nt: TGCGCCAGCAGCCAAGATGCGGGGTCGTCGGACTATGGCTACACCTTC
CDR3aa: CASSQDAGSSDYGYTF

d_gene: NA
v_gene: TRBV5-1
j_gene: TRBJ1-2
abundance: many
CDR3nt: TGCGCCAGCAAGCCACCGGGTAGCTATGGCTACACCTTC
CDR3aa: CASKPPGSYGYTF

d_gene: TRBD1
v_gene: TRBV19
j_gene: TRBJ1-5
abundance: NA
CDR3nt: TGTGCCACAACACAGGGGGCTAGCAATCAGCCCCAGCATTTT
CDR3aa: CATTQGASNQPQHF

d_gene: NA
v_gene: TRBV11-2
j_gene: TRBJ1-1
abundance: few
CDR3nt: TGTGCCAGCAGCTTAACGGGGTGGAGCACTGAAGCTTTCTTT
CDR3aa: CASSLTGWSTEAFF

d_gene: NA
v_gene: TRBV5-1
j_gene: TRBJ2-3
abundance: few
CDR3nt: TGCGCCAGCAACCTCGGCGGAGATACGCAGTATTTT
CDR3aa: CASNLGGDTQYF

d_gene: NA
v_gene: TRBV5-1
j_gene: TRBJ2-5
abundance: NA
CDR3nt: TGCGCCAGCAGCACCGATTCAGGGTGGCAAGAGACCCAGTACTTC
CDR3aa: CASSTDSGWQETQYF

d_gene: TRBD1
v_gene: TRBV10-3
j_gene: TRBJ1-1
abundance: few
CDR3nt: TGTGCCATCAGTGAAACGGACAGGGGCACTGAAGCTTTCTTT
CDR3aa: CAISETDRGTEAFF

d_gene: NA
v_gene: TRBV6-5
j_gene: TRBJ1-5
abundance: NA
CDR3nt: TGTGCCAGCAGACCGACAGAGTATAGCAATCAGCCCCAGCATTTT
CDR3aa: CASRPTEYSNQPQHF

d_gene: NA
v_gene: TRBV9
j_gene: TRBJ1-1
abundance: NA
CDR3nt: TGTGCCAGCAGCGCCCATGAGGGATCGCGAACTGAAGCTTTCTTT
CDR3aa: CASSAHEGSRTEAFF

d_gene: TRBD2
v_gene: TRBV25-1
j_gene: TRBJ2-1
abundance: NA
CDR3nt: TGTGCCAGCAGAGTTCTAGCGGTGCCGATTGGGGAGCAGTTCTTC
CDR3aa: CASRVLAVPIGEQFF

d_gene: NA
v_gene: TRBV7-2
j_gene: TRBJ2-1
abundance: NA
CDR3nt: TGTGCCAGCAGCTGGGGAGGGGGAGGCGAAGATGAGCAGTTCTTC
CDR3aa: CASSWGGGGEDEQFF

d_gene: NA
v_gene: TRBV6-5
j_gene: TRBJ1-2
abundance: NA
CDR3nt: TGTGCCAGCAGTTACGACAGAAACTATGGCTACACCTTC
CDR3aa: CASSYDRNYGYTF

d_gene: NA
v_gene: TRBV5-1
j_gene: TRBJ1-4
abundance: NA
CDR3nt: TGCGCCAGCAGCTCGCAGGGTAATGAAAAACTGTTTTTT
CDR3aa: CASSSQGNEKLFF

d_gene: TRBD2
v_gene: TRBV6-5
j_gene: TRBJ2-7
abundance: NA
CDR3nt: TGTGCCCCTTTTAGCGGGGGAGGACTCCACGAGCAGTACTTC
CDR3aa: CAPFSGGGLHEQYF

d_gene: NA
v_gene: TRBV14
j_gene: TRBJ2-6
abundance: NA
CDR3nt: TGTGCCAGCAGCCCTGACAGGACGTCTGGGGCCAACGTCCTGACTTTC
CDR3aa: CASSPDRTSGANVLTF

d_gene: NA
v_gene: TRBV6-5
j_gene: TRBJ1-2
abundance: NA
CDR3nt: TGTGCCAGCAGTTACTCGGCAGACTATGGCTACACCTTC
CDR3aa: CASSYSADYGYTF

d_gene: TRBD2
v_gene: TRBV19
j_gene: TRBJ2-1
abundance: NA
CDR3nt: TGTGCCAGTAGTATTACTAGCGGGTCCGTGGGTGAGCAGTTCTTC
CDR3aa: CASSITSGSVGEQFF

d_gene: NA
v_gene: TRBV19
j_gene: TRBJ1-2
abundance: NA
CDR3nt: TGTGCCAGTACCATGGGAGGGACCCAATACTATGGCTACACCTTC
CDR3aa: CASTMGGTQYYGYTF

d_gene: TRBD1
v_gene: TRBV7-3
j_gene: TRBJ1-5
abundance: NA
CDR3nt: TGTGCCAGCAGCTTAGTTACTACAGGGGATTCAAATCAGCCCCAGCATTTT
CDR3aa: CASSLVTTGDSNQPQHF

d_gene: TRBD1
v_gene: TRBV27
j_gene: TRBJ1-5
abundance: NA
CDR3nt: TGTGCCAGCAGGATTGGACAGGTTGGTCAGCCCCAGCATTTT
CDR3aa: CASRIGQVGQPQHF

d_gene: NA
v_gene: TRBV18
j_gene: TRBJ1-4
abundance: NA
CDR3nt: TGTGCCAGCTCACCAGCGGGCAGGGGTGAGGAAAAACTGTTTTTT
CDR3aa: CASSPAGRGEEKLFF

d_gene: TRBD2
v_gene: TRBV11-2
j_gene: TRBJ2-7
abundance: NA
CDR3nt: TGTGCCAGCAGCACGGGGACTAGCGGGAACCACGAGCAGTACTTC
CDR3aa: CASSTGTSGNHEQYF

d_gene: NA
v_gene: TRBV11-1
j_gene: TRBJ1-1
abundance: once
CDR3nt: TGTGCCAGCAGCCCCCGCTCGGCGGATGAAGCTTTCTTT
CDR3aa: CASSPRSADEAFF

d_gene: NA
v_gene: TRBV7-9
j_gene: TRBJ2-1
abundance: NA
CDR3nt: TGTGCCAGCAGCCCCTTAACGAGCATGGTGTTCTTC
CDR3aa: CASSPLTSMVFF

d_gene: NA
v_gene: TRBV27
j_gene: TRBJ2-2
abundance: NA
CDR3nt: TGTGCCAGCAGTTTAGGGCAGTACACCGGGGAGCTGTTTTTT
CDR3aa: CASSLGQYTGELFF

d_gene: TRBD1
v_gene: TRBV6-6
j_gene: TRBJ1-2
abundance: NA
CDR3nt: TGTGCCAGCAGTCCAGGGGGCCGGGATGGCTACACCTTC
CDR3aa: CASSPGGRDGYTF

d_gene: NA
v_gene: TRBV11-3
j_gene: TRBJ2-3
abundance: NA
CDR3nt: TGTGCCAGCAGCTTACACACAGATACGCAGTATTTT
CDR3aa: CASSLHTDTQYF

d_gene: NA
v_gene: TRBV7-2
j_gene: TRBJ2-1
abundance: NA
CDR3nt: TGTGCCAGCGGCCTTGGGGCGGAGCTTTACAATGAGCAGTTCTTC
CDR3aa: CASGLGAELYNEQFF

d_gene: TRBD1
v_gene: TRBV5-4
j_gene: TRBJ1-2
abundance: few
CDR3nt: TGTGCCAGCAGCTTAAGACAGGGCGGGATGAGCTACACCTTC
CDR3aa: CASSLRQGGMSYTF

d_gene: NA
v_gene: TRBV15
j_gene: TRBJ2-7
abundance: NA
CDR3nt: TGTGCCACCAGCAGAGATGTCAGGGGCTACGAGCAGTACTTC
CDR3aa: CATSRDVRGYEQYF

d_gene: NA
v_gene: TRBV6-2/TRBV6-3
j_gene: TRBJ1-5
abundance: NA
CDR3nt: TGTGCCAGCAGTTATGACCCGGGACACGCACAGCCCCAGCATTTT
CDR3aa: CASSYDPGHAQPQHF

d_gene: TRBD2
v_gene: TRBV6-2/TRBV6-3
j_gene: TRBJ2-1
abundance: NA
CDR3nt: TGTGCCAGCAGTTACGAGCGGGGGGGCCGGGAGCAGTTCTTC
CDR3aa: CASSYERGGREQFF

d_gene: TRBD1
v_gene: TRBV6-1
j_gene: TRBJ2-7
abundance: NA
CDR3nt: TGTGCCAGCAGGGAAGGGGACAGGGTCACCTACGAGCAGTACTTC
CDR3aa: CASREGDRVTYEQYF

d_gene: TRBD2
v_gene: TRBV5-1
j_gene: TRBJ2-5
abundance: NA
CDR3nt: TGCGCCAGCAGCGCAACGACTAGCGGAAAAGAGACCCAGTACTTC
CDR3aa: CASSATTSGKETQYF

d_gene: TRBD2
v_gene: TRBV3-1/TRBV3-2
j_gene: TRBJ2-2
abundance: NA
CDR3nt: TGTGCCAGCCAGGGACTAGCGAACACCGGGGAGCTGTTTTTT
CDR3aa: CASQGLANTGELFF

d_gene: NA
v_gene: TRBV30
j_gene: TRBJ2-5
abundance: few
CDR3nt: TGTGCCTGGAGTGGCGGTTACGAGACCCAGTACTTC
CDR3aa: CAWSGGYETQYF

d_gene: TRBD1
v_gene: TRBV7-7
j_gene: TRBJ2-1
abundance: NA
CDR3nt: TGTGCCAGCAGCTTAATTTACAGGGGACCTTACAATGAGCAGTTCTTC
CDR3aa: CASSLIYRGPYNEQFF

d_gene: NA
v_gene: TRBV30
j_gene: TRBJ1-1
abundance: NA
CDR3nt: TGTGCCTGGACGCGCGGGAACACTGAAGCTTTCTTT
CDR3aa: CAWTRGNTEAFF

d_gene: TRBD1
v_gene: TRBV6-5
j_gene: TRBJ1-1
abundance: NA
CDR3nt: TGTGCCAGCAGTTACTCTGAACGGACAGGGAGCACTGAAGCTTTCTTT
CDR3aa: CASSYSERTGSTEAFF

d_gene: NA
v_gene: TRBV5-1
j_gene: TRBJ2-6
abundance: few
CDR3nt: TGCGCCAGCAGCTTTGCGGCCTTCCGCTCTGGGGCCAACGTCCTGACTTTC
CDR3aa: CASSFAAFRSGANVLTF

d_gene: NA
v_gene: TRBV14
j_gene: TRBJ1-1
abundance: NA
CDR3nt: TGTGCCAGCAGCCGCTCTTTGCTAGGGAACACTGAAGCTTTCTTT
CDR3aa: CASSRSLLGNTEAFF

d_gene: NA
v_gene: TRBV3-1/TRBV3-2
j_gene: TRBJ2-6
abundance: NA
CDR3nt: TGTGCCAGCAGCCAAGTAAGGAGTTTTGGGGCCAACGTCCTGACTTTC
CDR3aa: CASSQVRSFGANVLTF

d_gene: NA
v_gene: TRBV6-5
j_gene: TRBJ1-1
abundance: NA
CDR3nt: TGTGCCAGCAGACTGGGGGGGTTCAGCACTGAAGCTTTCTTT
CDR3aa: CASRLGGFSTEAFF

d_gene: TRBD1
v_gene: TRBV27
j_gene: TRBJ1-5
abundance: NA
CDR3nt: TGTGCCAGCAGATACGTGGGACAGGGCGGTCGGGGTCAGCCCCAGCATTTT
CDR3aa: CASRYVGQGGRGQPQHF

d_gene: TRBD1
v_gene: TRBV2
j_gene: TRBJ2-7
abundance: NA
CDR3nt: TGTGCCAGCAGGTATGACAGGGGGAGCGTCTACGAGCAGTACTTC
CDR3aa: CASRYDRGSVYEQYF

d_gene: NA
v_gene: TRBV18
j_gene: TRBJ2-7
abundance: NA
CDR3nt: TGTGCCAGCTCTCCAATCCTTGACAGCGAGCAGTACTTC
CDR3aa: CASSPILDSEQYF

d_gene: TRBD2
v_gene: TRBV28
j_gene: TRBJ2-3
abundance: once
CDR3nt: TGTGCCAGCAGTTCTGCCCAGCGGGGTGGCACAGATACGCAGTATTTT
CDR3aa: CASSSAQRGGTDTQYF

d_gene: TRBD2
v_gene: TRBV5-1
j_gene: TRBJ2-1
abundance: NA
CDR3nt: TGCGCCAGCAGCCAGATTAGCGGGAGCGCCATTGATGAGCAGTTCTTC
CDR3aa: CASSQISGSAIDEQFF

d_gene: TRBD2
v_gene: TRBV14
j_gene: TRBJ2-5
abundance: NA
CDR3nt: TGTGCCAGCAGCCAAATCTGGCGGGGGGGACAAGAGACCCAGTACTTC
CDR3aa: CASSQIWRGGQETQYF

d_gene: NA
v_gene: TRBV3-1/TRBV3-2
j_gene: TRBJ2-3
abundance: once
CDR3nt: TGTGCCAGCAGCTTCCAGACTCTAACGGCAGATACGCAGTATTTT
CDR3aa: CASSFQTLTADTQYF

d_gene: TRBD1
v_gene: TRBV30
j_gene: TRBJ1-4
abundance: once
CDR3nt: TGTGCCTGGAGTCCAACAGGGGGCGAGAATGAAAAACTGTTTTTT
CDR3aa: CAWSPTGGENEKLFF